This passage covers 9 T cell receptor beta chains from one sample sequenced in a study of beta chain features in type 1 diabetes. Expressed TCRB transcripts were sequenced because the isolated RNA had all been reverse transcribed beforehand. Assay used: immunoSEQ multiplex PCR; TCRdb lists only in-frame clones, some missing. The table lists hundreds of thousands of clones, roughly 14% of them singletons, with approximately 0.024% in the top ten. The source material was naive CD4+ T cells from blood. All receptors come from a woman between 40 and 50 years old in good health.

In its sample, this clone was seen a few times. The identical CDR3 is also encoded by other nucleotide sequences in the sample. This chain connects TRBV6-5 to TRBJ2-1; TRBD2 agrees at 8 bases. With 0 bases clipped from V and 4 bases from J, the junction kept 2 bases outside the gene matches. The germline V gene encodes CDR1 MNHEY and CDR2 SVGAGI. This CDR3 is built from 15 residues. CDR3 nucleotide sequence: TGTGCCAGCAGTTACTCGGCGGGGGGATACAATGAGCAGTTCTTC. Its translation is CASSYSAGGYNEQFF.

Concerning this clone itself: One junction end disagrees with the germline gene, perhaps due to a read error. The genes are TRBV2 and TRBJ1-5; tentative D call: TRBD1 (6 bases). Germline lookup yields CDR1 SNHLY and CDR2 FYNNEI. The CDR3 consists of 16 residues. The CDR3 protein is CATSPTPGTTGGAQHF. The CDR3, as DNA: TGTGCCACCAGTCCAACCCCTGGGACGACAGGTGGTGCCCAGCATTTT.

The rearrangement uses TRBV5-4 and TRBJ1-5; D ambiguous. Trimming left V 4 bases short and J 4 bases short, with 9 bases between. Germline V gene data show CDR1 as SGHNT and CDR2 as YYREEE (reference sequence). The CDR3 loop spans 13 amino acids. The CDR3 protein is CASSPSGNQPQHF. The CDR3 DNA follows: TGTGCCAGCAGCCCCTCGGGGAATCAGCCCCAGCATTTT.

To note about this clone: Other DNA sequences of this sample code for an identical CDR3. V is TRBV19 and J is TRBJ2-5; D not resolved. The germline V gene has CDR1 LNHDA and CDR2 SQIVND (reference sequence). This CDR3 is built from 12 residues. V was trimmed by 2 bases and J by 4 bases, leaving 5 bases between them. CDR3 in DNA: TGTGCCAGTAGTATACGCGGAGAGACCCAGTACTTC. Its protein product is CASSIRGETQYF.

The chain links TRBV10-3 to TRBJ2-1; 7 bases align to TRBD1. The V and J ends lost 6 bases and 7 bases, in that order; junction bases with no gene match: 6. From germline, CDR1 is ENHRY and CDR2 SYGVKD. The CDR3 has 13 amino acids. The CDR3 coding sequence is TGTGCCATCAGCGGGCGACAGGGTAATGAGCAGTTCTTC. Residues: CAISGRQGNEQFF.

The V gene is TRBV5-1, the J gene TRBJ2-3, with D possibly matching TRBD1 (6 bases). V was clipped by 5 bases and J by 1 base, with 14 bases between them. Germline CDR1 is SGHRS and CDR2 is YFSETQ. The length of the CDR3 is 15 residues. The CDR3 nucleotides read TGCGCCAGCAGTTCGGCAGGGGCCCGCACAGATACGCAGTATTTT. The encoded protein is CASSSAGARTDTQYF.

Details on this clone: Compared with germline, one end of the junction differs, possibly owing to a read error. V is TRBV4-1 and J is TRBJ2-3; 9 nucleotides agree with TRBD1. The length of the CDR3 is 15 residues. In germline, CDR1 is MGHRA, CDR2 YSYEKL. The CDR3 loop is CASSQGQGGVDTQYF. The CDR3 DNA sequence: TGTGCCAGCAGCCAGGGACAGGGCGGGGTAGATACACAGTATTTT.

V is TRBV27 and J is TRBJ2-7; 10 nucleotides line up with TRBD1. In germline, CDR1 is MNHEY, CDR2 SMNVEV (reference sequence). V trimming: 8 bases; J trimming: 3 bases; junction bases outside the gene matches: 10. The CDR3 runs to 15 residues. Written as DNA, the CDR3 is TGTGCCAGCTCGCAGTACGGGACAGGGGACTACGAGCAGTACTTC. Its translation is CASSQYGTGDYEQYF.

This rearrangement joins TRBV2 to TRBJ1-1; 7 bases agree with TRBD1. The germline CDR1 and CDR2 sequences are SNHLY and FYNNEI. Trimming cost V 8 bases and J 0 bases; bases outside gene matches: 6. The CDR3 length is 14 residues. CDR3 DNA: TGTGCCAGCGGGTCGGGACAGATGAACACTGAAGCTTTCTTT. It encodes CASGSGQMNTEAFF.